What follows are 19 T cell receptor beta chains derived from one specimen sequenced in a study of cytomegalovirus exposure and HLA in healthy donors. The PCR made use of 60 Vbeta and 13 Jbeta primers. TCRdb's table, derived via immunoSEQ multiplex PCR, lists solely in-frame clones and lacks some. The sample consists of around 180,000 clones, just over 75% of them appearing once. The specimen was PBMCs. The receptors shown here come from a woman aged 25 to 39 in good health and CMV-seropositive.

The chain joins TRBV7-9 to TRBJ2-7, with 10 positions matching TRBD2. Germline-derived CDR1 and CDR2 are SEHNR and FQNEAQ (reference sequence). The CDR3 runs 14 residues. The V segment lost 3 bases and the J segment 6 bases; nucleotides outside the gene matches: 5. CDR3 DNA sequence: TGTGCCAGCAGCTTGGCTAGCGGGAGAAGCGAGCAGTACTTC. Translating gives CASSLASGRSEQYF.

This clone was seen a few times. The chain recombines TRBV4-2 with TRBJ1-3, with TRBD1 matching over 8 bases. J was trimmed by 4 bases and V by 1 base; bases with no gene match: 3. Germline CDR1 LGHNA, CDR2 YNFKEQ. There are 15 residues in the CDR3. This chain's CDR3 is CASSQATGVGNTIYF. Written as DNA, the CDR3 is TGTGCCAGCAGCCAAGCGACAGGGGTCGGAAACACCATATATTTT.

This chain joins TRBV27 and TRBJ2-6; TRBD2 is a possible D gene (5 bases). Germline V gene data show CDR1 as MNHEY and CDR2 as SMNVEV (reference sequence). The CDR3 consists of 16 residues. Trimming removed 3 bases at V and 0 bases at J, with 9 bases between. CDR3 DNA sequence: TGTGCCAGCAGTTTTAGGCGGGCCTCTGGGGCCAACGTCCTGACTTTC. It yields the protein CASSFRRASGANVLTF.

A word on this clone: An end of the junction does not agree with germline; a read error may underlie this. V and J are TRBV7-9 and TRBJ2-1, with 15 bases matching TRBD2. Germline assignment: CDR1 SEHNR and CDR2 FQNEAQ (reference sequence). This CDR3 contains 19 residues. The CDR3 loop is CSSSLAGLAGGGSYNEQFF. The CDR3 DNA reads TGTTCCAGCAGCTTAGCTGGACTAGCGGGAGGGGGCTCCTACAATGAGCAGTTCTTC. Looking up the rest from reference TRBV7-9 and TRBJ2-1 gives the full variable domain: DTGVSQNPRHKITKRGQNVTFRCDPISEHNRLYWYRQTLGQGPEFLTYFQNEAQLEKSRLLSDRFSAERPKGSFSTLEIQRTEQGDSAMYLCSSSLAGLAGGGSYNEQFFGPGTRLTVL.

V and J are TRBV6-4 and TRBJ2-2; the D is unclear. The CDR3 is made up of 14 amino acids. Germline assignment: CDR1 MRHNA and CDR2 SNTAGT. V lost 6 bases to trimming and J lost 1 base, with 9 bases between them. This CDR3 is CASSRSWNTGELFF. In DNA form, the CDR3 reads TGTGCCAGCAGCCGGAGCTGGAACACCGGGGAGCTGTTTTTT.

The CDR3 DNA reads TGCAGCGTGGAGACAGTCGATGAGCAGTACTTC. Translated: CSVETVDEQYF. The chain carries TRBV29-1 and TRBJ2-7; D might be TRBD1 (5 bases). Germline V CDR1 and CDR2: SQVTM, ANQGSEA. The CDR3 spans 11 residues. Trimming took 6 bases from V and 7 from J, leaving 13 bases between them.

V and J are TRBV11-3 and TRBJ2-1; a weak D match, TRBD2 (6 bases). This CDR3 is 14 amino acids long. Deletions cut 1 base from V and 10 bases from J, with 14 bases between. Germline CDR1 SGHNT, CDR2 YENEEA. CDR3 sequence (DNA): TGTGCCAGCAGCTTAGCCGCGGGGACTGGGGAGCAGTTCTTC. It is translated as CASSLAAGTGEQFF.

This chain links TRBV30 with TRBJ1-3; a weak D match, TRBD1 (6 bases). In germline, CDR1 is GTSNPN, CDR2 SVGIG (reference sequence). The CDR3 runs 13 residues. V shed 6 bases and J shed 3 bases, with 12 bases lying between them. The CDR3 region has the DNA TGTGCCTGCGCAGGGGAGTTTGGAAACACCATATATTTT. Protein sequence: CACAGEFGNTIYF.

The chain employs TRBV27 and TRBJ2-2; tentatively, D is TRBD2 (6 bases). Germline V gene data show CDR1 as MNHEY and CDR2 as SMNVEV (reference sequence). Trimming took off 6 bases at V and 2 bases at J, with 16 bases between the two ends. The CDR3 is 16 amino acids. This chain's CDR3 is CASSHHAGSNTGELFF. Here the CDR3 DNA reads TGTGCCAGCAGCCACCATGCGGGATCCAACACCGGGGAGCTGTTTTTT.

The V and J genes are TRBV28 and TRBJ2-1; TRBD2 agrees at 7 bases. From germline, CDR1 is MDHEN and CDR2 SYDVKM. The CDR3 consists of 17 residues. The V gene end was trimmed by 3 bases and the J gene end by 8 bases; junction bases not matched to a gene: 16. CDR3 amino acids: CASSFERGRGYLDEQFF. CDR3 nucleotide sequence: TGTGCCAGCAGTTTTGAACGGGGGAGGGGATATTTGGATGAGCAGTTCTTC.

The rearrangement links TRBV6-4 to TRBJ2-2; D not certain. Germline V gives CDR1 MRHNA, CDR2 SNTAGT. V was pared by 8 bases and J by 0 bases, with 4 bases between. CDR3 length equals 12 residues. The CDR3 nucleotides read TGTGCCAGCCAGGCGAACACCGGGGAGCTGTTTTTT. Its protein product is CASQANTGELFF.

This clone showed up just a few times. This chain connects TRBV15 to TRBJ2-1; 10 nucleotides line up with TRBD2. With V trimmed by 5 bases and J by 7 bases, 8 bases remained unmatched. The germline gives CDR1 LNHNV, CDR2 YYDKDF (reference sequence). The CDR3 runs to 15 residues. The CDR3 bases are TGTGCCACCAGCGGGCGGACTAGCGGATTAAATGAGCAGTTCTTC. This gives the protein CATSGRTSGLNEQFF.

This sequence joins TRBV13 and TRBJ1-1, with D tentatively TRBD1 (6 bases). CDR3 length: 15 amino acids. Trimming stripped 0 bases from V and 1 base from J, with 9 bases between. Germline assignment: CDR1 PRHDT and CDR2 FYEKMQ (reference sequence). CDR3 DNA: TGTGCCAGCAGCTTAGGGGGGGCAGGGAACACTGAAGCTTTCTTT. Its translation: CASSLGGAGNTEAFF.

This clone was counted a few times. Written as DNA, the CDR3 is TGCAGCGTAGCTAGCGGGAGGACAGCAGATACGCAGTATTTT. Translating it yields CSVASGRTADTQYF. The J gene is TRBJ2-3, the V gene TRBV29-1, with 11 nucleotides matching TRBD2. V gave up 6 bases and J gave up 4 bases; unmatched junction bases: 6. CDR1 and CDR2 (germline): SQVTM, ANQGSEA. The CDR3 is 14 residues long.

The genes are TRBV30 and TRBJ1-5, with D perhaps TRBD1 (6 bases). The CDR3 is 13 amino acids. Trimming cost V 1 base and J 2 bases, with 6 bases left between them. The germline CDR1 and CDR2 sequences are GTSNPN and SVGIG (reference sequence). The CDR3 spells CAWSEGGNQPQHF. Here the CDR3 DNA reads TGTGCCTGGAGTGAGGGGGGCAATCAGCCCCAGCATTTT.

Written as DNA, the CDR3 is TGCGCCAGCAGCTTTAATCCCGGGACACTGAACACTGAAGCTTTCTTT. Amino acid sequence: CASSFNPGTLNTEAFF. The chain uses TRBV5-1 and TRBJ1-1, with a possible D match to TRBD1 (6 bases). Deletions cut 2 bases from V and 0 bases from J, with 14 bases between. The V gene's germline CDR1 is SGHRS and CDR2 YFSETQ. This CDR3 is built from 16 residues.

The rearrangement links TRBV4-3 to TRBJ2-5, with D maybe TRBD1 (6 bases). Per the germline V gene, CDR1 is LGHNA and CDR2 is YSLEER. V lost 2 bases and J lost 2, with 18 bases in between. This CDR3 is built from 17 residues. CDR3 DNA: TGCGCCAGCAGCCAATCCTCCCCGGGACAACTACAAGAGACCCAGTACTTC. Translating it yields CASSQSSPGQLQETQYF.

V and J are TRBV7-9 and TRBJ2-2; 8 nucleotides match TRBD1. J lost 7 bases, V lost 3 bases, and 10 bases had no gene match. Germline loops: CDR1 SEHNR, CDR2 FQNEAQ (reference sequence). This CDR3 has 16 residues. Here the CDR3 DNA reads TGTGCCAGCAGCTTGGTCAGGACAGGGATGGTCGGGGAGCTGTTTTTT. Translation: CASSLVRTGMVGELFF.

V usage is TRBV18 and J usage is TRBJ1-2; D remains unclear. CDR1 and CDR2 (germline): KGHSH, LQKENI. The CDR3 is made up of 15 amino acids. V was trimmed by 6 bases and J by 1 base, leaving 15 bases between them. CDR3 in DNA: TGTGCCAGCTCCCCAGAAAACGTCGGTAACTATGGCTACACCTTC. Translating gives CASSPENVGNYGYTF.